The rows below give T cell receptor beta chains drawn from one sample of a study of T-cell reconstitution after alpha-beta-depleted transplantation in children. TCRdb processed the PCR reads anew with MiXCR; each CDR3 protein has one entry. The sample gives 100,000 to 150,000 distinct CDR3 sequences, 23% of which show up once; 10% to 13% is in the top ten. Sequencing was performed on PBMCs, mostly from graft donor cells, taken 180 days after TCRalphabeta/CD19-depleted stem cell transplant. The origin of the receptors is a male patient under 10 years old who had a stem cell transplant for chronic granulomatous disease, so the T cells may come from the graft donor. Each CDR3 is given with its conserved first and last residue. Each record gives: clone size, J gene, D gene, V gene, CDR3 DNA, CDR3 protein. The D gene is left open where the match is weak. Only some rows state a clone size, as once, few, many or a class for expanded clones.

abundance: many
j_gene: TRBJ2-1
d_gene: TRBD2
v_gene: TRBV6-5
CDR3nt: TGTGCCAGCAGCCGGACTAGCGGGAGGGCCAGAGAGCAGTTCTTC
CDR3aa: CASSRTSGRAREQFF

abundance: few
j_gene: TRBJ1-1
d_gene: .
v_gene: TRBV12-3/TRBV12-4
CDR3nt: TGTGCCAGCAGTTTAGGGGTGTCAGGCACTGAAGCTTTCTTT
CDR3aa: CASSLGVSGTEAFF

abundance: .
j_gene: TRBJ2-3
d_gene: TRBD2
v_gene: TRBV5-1
CDR3nt: TGCGCCAGCAGCTTGGCGCGGCGGGAGTCTAGCGGGCACACAGATACGCAGTATTTT
CDR3aa: CASSLARRESSGHTDTQYF

abundance: many
j_gene: TRBJ2-7
d_gene: .
v_gene: TRBV20-1
CDR3nt: TGCAGTGCCCCGGGTCTAAGCTCCTACGAGCAGTACTTC
CDR3aa: CSAPGLSSYEQYF

abundance: many
j_gene: TRBJ2-2
d_gene: TRBD2
v_gene: TRBV29-1
CDR3nt: TGCAGCGTTTTACCGGGAGGGAACACCGGGGAGCTGTTTTTT
CDR3aa: CSVLPGGNTGELFF

abundance: .
j_gene: TRBJ2-3
d_gene: .
v_gene: TRBV10-3
CDR3nt: TGTGCCATCAGTGAGCTTGGAGATACGCAGTATTTT
CDR3aa: CAISELGDTQYF

abundance: few
j_gene: TRBJ2-6
d_gene: .
v_gene: TRBV29-1
CDR3nt: TGCAGCGTTGATGGCGGGGCCAACGTCCTGACTTTC
CDR3aa: CSVDGGANVLTF

abundance: .
j_gene: TRBJ2-7
d_gene: .
v_gene: TRBV5-6
CDR3nt: TGTGCCAGCAGCTTGCTGGACAAACAGTCCTACGAGCAGTACTTC
CDR3aa: CASSLLDKQSYEQYF

abundance: .
j_gene: TRBJ2-1
d_gene: .
v_gene: TRBV15
CDR3nt: TGTGCCACCAGCAGAGAGGGGTTGGTTGAGCAGTTCTTC
CDR3aa: CATSREGLVEQFF

abundance: many
j_gene: TRBJ2-3
d_gene: .
v_gene: TRBV12-3/TRBV12-4
CDR3nt: TGTGCCAGCAGTTTTCGGGGGGATACGCAGTATTTT
CDR3aa: CASSFRGDTQYF

abundance: .
j_gene: TRBJ2-5
d_gene: .
v_gene: TRBV9
CDR3nt: TGTGCCAGCAGCACTTCGGGACGTCTACGGGGCCAAGAGACCCAGTACTTC
CDR3aa: CASSTSGRLRGQETQYF

abundance: many
j_gene: TRBJ2-2
d_gene: .
v_gene: TRBV3-1
CDR3nt: TGTGCCAGCAGCCAAGGGGCTAGTTTTTGGACGCCCGGGGAGCTGTTTTTT
CDR3aa: CASSQGASFWTPGELFF

abundance: .
j_gene: TRBJ2-1
d_gene: TRBD2
v_gene: TRBV18
CDR3nt: TGTGCCAGCTCATTGTTAGCGGGGGGCAATGAGCAGTTCTTC
CDR3aa: CASSLLAGGNEQFF

abundance: many
j_gene: TRBJ2-3
d_gene: .
v_gene: TRBV11-2
CDR3nt: TGTGCCAGCAGCTTAGACTACACAGATACGCAGTATTTT
CDR3aa: CASSLDYTDTQYF

abundance: few
j_gene: TRBJ1-1
d_gene: TRBD1
v_gene: TRBV12-3/TRBV12-4
CDR3nt: TGTGCCAGCAGTAGAACAGGGGCCACTGAAGCTTTCTTT
CDR3aa: CASSRTGATEAFF

abundance: few
j_gene: TRBJ1-1
d_gene: .
v_gene: TRBV7-8
CDR3nt: TGTGCCAGCAGCCACGAACAGGCGAGGAACACTGAAGCTTTCTTT
CDR3aa: CASSHEQARNTEAFF

abundance: .
j_gene: TRBJ1-5
d_gene: TRBD1
v_gene: TRBV12-3/TRBV12-4
CDR3nt: TGTGCCAGCAGTTTAGAACAGGGGAAGTCCCAGCATTTT
CDR3aa: CASSLEQGKSQHF

abundance: .
j_gene: TRBJ2-4
d_gene: TRBD2
v_gene: TRBV5-1
CDR3nt: TGCGCCAGCAGCTTGGGAAGCGGGAAGGGAAAAAACATTCAGTACTTC
CDR3aa: CASSLGSGKGKNIQYF

abundance: many
j_gene: TRBJ2-2
d_gene: TRBD1
v_gene: TRBV7-9
CDR3nt: TGTGCCAGCTTACTAACCGGGACAGGCACCACCGGGGAGCTGTTTTTT
CDR3aa: CASLLTGTGTTGELFF

abundance: few
j_gene: TRBJ2-6
d_gene: .
v_gene: TRBV12-3/TRBV12-4
CDR3nt: TGTGCCAGCAGTTTCGTAGTTTCTGGGGCCAACGTCCTGACTTTC
CDR3aa: CASSFVVSGANVLTF

abundance: .
j_gene: TRBJ1-1
d_gene: .
v_gene: TRBV29-1
CDR3nt: TGCAGCGTTTGGACTATGAACACTGAAGCTTTCTTT
CDR3aa: CSVWTMNTEAFF

abundance: many
j_gene: TRBJ2-4
d_gene: .
v_gene: TRBV7-2
CDR3nt: TGTGCCAGCAGCTCCAGGACACAAAACATTCAGTACTTC
CDR3aa: CASSSRTQNIQYF

abundance: .
j_gene: TRBJ1-5
d_gene: .
v_gene: TRBV20-1
CDR3nt: TGCAGTGCCCAGGACGGATTCAATCAGCCCCAGCATTTT
CDR3aa: CSAQDGFNQPQHF

abundance: few
j_gene: TRBJ2-5
d_gene: TRBD2
v_gene: TRBV7-2
CDR3nt: TGTGCCAGCAGTTTGGGACTAGCGGGGGGCCAAGAGACCCAGTACTTC
CDR3aa: CASSLGLAGGQETQYF

abundance: many
j_gene: TRBJ1-1
d_gene: .
v_gene: TRBV20-1
CDR3nt: TGCAGTGCCCCGCAGCCACCCGGGGTAGCTTTCTTT
CDR3aa: CSAPQPPGVAFF

abundance: .
j_gene: TRBJ2-6
d_gene: .
v_gene: TRBV29-1
CDR3nt: TGCAGCGTTGCCTCTGGGGCCAACGTCCTGACTTTC
CDR3aa: CSVASGANVLTF

abundance: .
j_gene: TRBJ2-7
d_gene: .
v_gene: TRBV7-2
CDR3nt: TGTGCCAGCAGTCATGTGGGACGTATTGCCTACGAGCAGTACTTC
CDR3aa: CASSHVGRIAYEQYF

abundance: once
j_gene: TRBJ2-7
d_gene: .
v_gene: TRBV11-2
CDR3nt: TGTGCCAGCAGCTTTTCTGCCGAGCAGTACTTC
CDR3aa: CASSFSAEQYF

abundance: many
j_gene: TRBJ1-2
d_gene: .
v_gene: TRBV29-1
CDR3nt: TGCAGCGTTATTGGAGGCTCGCCCAATGGCTACACCTTC
CDR3aa: CSVIGGSPNGYTF

abundance: .
j_gene: TRBJ2-6
d_gene: .
v_gene: TRBV20-1
CDR3nt: TGCAGTGCTGGGGGGACAGCTGGGGCCAACGTCCTGACTTTC
CDR3aa: CSAGGTAGANVLTF

abundance: many
j_gene: TRBJ1-1
d_gene: TRBD1
v_gene: TRBV29-1
CDR3nt: TGCAGCGTCCGACGCGGGACAGGGGGATTAATGAACACTGAAGCTTTCTTT
CDR3aa: CSVRRGTGGLMNTEAFF

abundance: .
j_gene: TRBJ2-3
d_gene: TRBD2
v_gene: TRBV5-1
CDR3nt: TGCGCCAGCAGCATTGGGACTAGCGGGAGACCCACAGATACGCAGTATTTT
CDR3aa: CASSIGTSGRPTDTQYF

abundance: many
j_gene: TRBJ1-1
d_gene: TRBD1
v_gene: TRBV29-1
CDR3nt: TGCAGCGTTCACAGGGGGACTGAAGCTTTCTTT
CDR3aa: CSVHRGTEAFF

abundance: many
j_gene: TRBJ2-1
d_gene: TRBD2
v_gene: TRBV29-1
CDR3nt: TGCAGCGTTGACACACCCGGGACTACTTACAATGAGCAGTTCTTC
CDR3aa: CSVDTPGTTYNEQFF

abundance: .
j_gene: TRBJ2-3
d_gene: .
v_gene: TRBV5-1
CDR3nt: TGCGCCAGCAGCTTGGAGGACAGTGCCGATACGCAGTATTTT
CDR3aa: CASSLEDSADTQYF

abundance: .
j_gene: TRBJ1-5
d_gene: TRBD1
v_gene: TRBV15
CDR3nt: TGTGCCACCAGCAGAGATGGGACAGCTAGCAATCAGCCCCAGCATTTT
CDR3aa: CATSRDGTASNQPQHF

abundance: many
j_gene: TRBJ2-3
d_gene: .
v_gene: TRBV7-9
CDR3nt: TGTGCCAGCAGCTTATTTCATGTCCGGGATACGCAGTATTTT
CDR3aa: CASSLFHVRDTQYF

abundance: .
j_gene: TRBJ2-3
d_gene: .
v_gene: TRBV28
CDR3nt: TGTGCCAGCAAAATCGGGGGAAGACGTGGCCATGGAGATACGCAGTATTTT
CDR3aa: CASKIGGRRGHGDTQYF

abundance: .
j_gene: TRBJ2-3
d_gene: TRBD2
v_gene: TRBV30
CDR3nt: TGTGCCTGGAGTGTACTAGCGGCTGATACGCAGTATTTT
CDR3aa: CAWSVLAADTQYF

abundance: many
j_gene: TRBJ1-6
d_gene: TRBD1
v_gene: TRBV20-1
CDR3nt: TGCAGTGCAATGACAGGGGGCGGGTATAATTCACCCCTCCACTTT
CDR3aa: CSAMTGGGYNSPLHF

abundance: medium-sized
j_gene: TRBJ2-2
d_gene: TRBD1
v_gene: TRBV24-1
CDR3nt: TGTGCCACCAGTGATTTGGGGACAGGGGGCAACGGGGAGCTGTTTTTT
CDR3aa: CATSDLGTGGNGELFF

abundance: .
j_gene: TRBJ2-1
d_gene: .
v_gene: TRBV9
CDR3nt: TGTGCCAGCAGCGTAGAACCCTTGGACGACTACAATGAGCAGTTCTTC
CDR3aa: CASSVEPLDDYNEQFF

abundance: .
j_gene: TRBJ2-3
d_gene: TRBD2
v_gene: TRBV20-1
CDR3nt: TGCAGTGCACGACCTAGCGGGAGTACAGATACGCAGTATTTT
CDR3aa: CSARPSGSTDTQYF

abundance: once
j_gene: TRBJ2-2
d_gene: TRBD2
v_gene: TRBV27
CDR3nt: TGTGCCAGCAAACGGGGAGCGGGAGAGGGCACCGGGGAGCTGTTTTTT
CDR3aa: CASKRGAGEGTGELFF